This TCR beta chain was captured by sequencing in a study of vaccination and CD4 T cells after COVID-19. General study points: Convalescent patients were relatively few, and early post-infection timepoints were missing.

The CDR3 extends over 13 amino acids. Germline V CDR1 and CDR2: SNHLY, FYNNEI. The ends lost 11 bases at V and 6 bases at J; junction bases unmatched: 12. Indicated treatment: roughly ten-day PBMC culture with coronavirus spike peptide pools or control peptides (ViraFEST assay). Expansion of antigen-specific T cells with peptide pools by ViraFEST preceded sequencing of TCRs. Worth noting for this clonotype: Its antigen is not known.

Cultured CD4+ T-cell DNA underwent Oncomine TCR Beta short-read sequencing. MiXCR, run by TCRdb on the PCR reads, gives a single entry per CDR3 protein. The sample includes roughly 9,600 distinct CDR3 sequences, roughly 24% of them seen just once. The rearrangement joins TRBV2 to TRBJ2-7; 8 nucleotides match TRBD1. The sequence came from a human donor who had recovered from COVID-19. Sequenced here: CD4+ T cells from blood, cultured in vitro, sampled after SARS-CoV-2 vaccination. CDR3: CAASGPGGGEQYF. The CDR3 DNA reads TGTGCCGCCTCTGGCCCAGGGGGCGGCGAGCAGTACTTC.